The 27 T cell receptor beta chains listed next were all sequenced from one sample in a study of OX40 agonist ivuxolimab in advanced cancers. Produced via immunoSEQ multiplex PCR; TCRdb's table is partial and in-frame only. This sample has approximately 80,000 clones; 75% to 95% occur once, and the top ten carry 8.4%. This sample comprised CD4+ or CD8+ T cells sorted from blood, obtained in a trial of the OX40 agonist ivuxolimab. The origin of the receptors is an adult with an advanced solid tumor such as melanoma, head and neck, liver or kidney cancer.

The chain employs TRBV6-5 and TRBJ2-3, with D perhaps being TRBD1 or TRBD2 (6 bases each). Germline assignment: CDR1 MNHEY and CDR2 SVGAGI. This CDR3 region has 15 residues. Trimming took 3 bases from V and 2 from J, leaving 12 bases between them. CDR3 DNA sequence: TGTGCCAGCAGTTATACCGGGGGCCCCACAGATACGCAGTATTTT. This translates into CASSYTGGPTDTQYF.

The chain employs TRBV30 and TRBJ1-6, with D uncertain. The CDR3 runs 12 residues. Germline CDR1 reads GTSNPN; CDR2 reads SVGIG (reference sequence). Trimming removed 4 bases at V and 9 bases at J, with 10 bases between. The CDR3 sequence is CAWTDSFSPLHF. In DNA, the CDR3 is TGTGCCTGGACGGATTCTTTTTCACCCCTCCACTTT. Full variable domain (missing parts from reference TRBV30 and TRBJ1-6): SQTIHQWPATLVQPVGSPLSLECTVEGTSNPNLYWYRQAAGRGLQLLFYSVGIGQISSEVPQNLSASRPQDRQFILSSKKLLLSDSGFYLCAWTDSFSPLHFGNGTRLTVT.

The rearrangement links TRBV6-6 to TRBJ2-1; the match to TRBD2 covers 14 bases. This CDR3 has 14 residues. CDR1 and CDR2 from the germline V gene are MNHNY and SVGAGI (reference sequence). V dropped 8 bases and J dropped 8; count of bases not matched to a gene: 5. CDR3 bases: TGTGCCAGCCAGACTAGCGGGGGGGCAGATGAGCAGTTCTTC. Amino acid sequence: CASQTSGGADEQFF.

The chain employs TRBV5-4 and TRBJ2-3, with D uncertain. CDR1 and CDR2 (germline): SGHNT, YYREEE (reference sequence). V was trimmed by 0 bases and J by 8 bases, leaving 10 bases between them. The CDR3 totals 13 residues. In DNA form, the CDR3 reads TGTGCCAGCAGCTTGGACCTTGGCGGTACGCAGTATTTT. Amino acid sequence: CASSLDLGGTQYF.

This chain connects TRBV12-5 to TRBJ2-1; no reliable D call. The germline gives CDR1 LGHNT, CDR2 FRNRAP. The CDR3 is made up of 13 amino acids. Trimming shortened V by 1 base and J by 7 bases, and 8 bases separated the two germline ends. The CDR3 bases are TGTGCTAGTGGTTTGGACCCTAGAAATGAGCAGTTCTTC. Translation gives CASGLDPRNEQFF.

This clone was picked up one time. The same CDR3 also results from other DNA sequences found in this sample. The rearrangement joins TRBV28 to TRBJ1-5; no reliable D call. Trimming took 3 bases from V and 7 from J, leaving 4 bases between them. The CDR3 sequence is 11 residues long. Germline V gene data show CDR1 as MDHEN and CDR2 as SYDVKM. The CDR3 protein is CASSFTQPQHF. The CDR3 DNA reads as TGTGCCAGCAGTTTCACGCAGCCCCAGCATTTT.

The rearrangement uses TRBV19 and TRBJ1-1; no firm D call. CDR3 size: 14 residues. The germline V and J ends were trimmed by 0 bases and 6 bases, with 11 bases remaining between them. Germline V gene data show CDR1 as LNHDA and CDR2 as SQIVND (reference sequence). The CDR3 sequence: CASSIDPGKPEAFF. The CDR3 coding sequence is TGTGCCAGTAGTATAGATCCGGGTAAGCCTGAAGCTTTCTTT.

This clone was recorded once. The chain links TRBV5-1 to TRBJ2-1; no clear D. Trimming took 4 bases from V and 4 from J, leaving 6 bases between them. The CDR3 extends over 12 amino acids. Germline V gives CDR1 SGHRS, CDR2 YFSETQ. CDR3 loop: CASSPIYNEQFF. CDR3 nucleotide sequence: TGCGCCAGCAGCCCGATTTACAATGAGCAGTTCTTC.

The V call is TRBV5-1, the J call TRBJ2-7; perhaps TRBD1 as D (5 bases). The V gene's germline CDR1 is SGHRS and CDR2 YFSETQ. The CDR3 covers 12 residues. V gave up 4 bases and J gave up 6 bases, with 11 bases separating them. DNA for the CDR3: TGCGCCAGCAGCGGGGCCACCGCCGAGCAGTACTTC. Translated: CASSGATAEQYF.

The gene calls are TRBV7-6 and TRBJ2-1, with D perhaps matching TRBD2 (6 bases). V was cut by 6 bases and J by 8 bases, with 17 bases left in between. Germline CDR1 SGHVS, CDR2 FNYEAQ. The CDR3 has 14 residues. CDR3 region: CASRITGVRDEQFF. The CDR3 region has the DNA TGTGCCAGCAGGATAACGGGAGTGAGAGATGAGCAGTTCTTC.

CDR3 nucleotides: TGTGCCAGCAGTTTTGGAGGGCCGGGCCCCTATAATTCACCCCTCCACTTT. This translates into CASSFGGPGPYNSPLHF. The genes are TRBV28 and TRBJ1-6; no firm D call. The CDR3 extends over 17 amino acids. In germline, CDR1 is MDHEN, CDR2 SYDVKM. Trimming pared 3 bases from V and 2 bases from J, leaving 14 bases between.

Turning to this clone: At one of its ends the junction is not consistent with the germline gene, which may arise from a read error. V and J are TRBV15 and TRBJ1-2, with TRBD1 as a possible D gene (6 bases). Per germline, CDR1 LNHNV and CDR2 YYDKDF (reference sequence). This CDR3 spans 14 amino acids. CDR3 DNA: TGTGCCACCAGCAGAGACCCTAACCCAGGGGAAGGCTTCTTC. The encoded protein is CATSRDPNPGEGFF.

The rearrangement joins TRBV5-6 to TRBJ2-1, with D possibly called TRBD1 or TRBD2 (5 bases each). Germline CDR1 and CDR2: SGHDT and YYEEEE. The CDR3 extends over 13 amino acids. The ends were cut back, 2 bases at V and 9 bases at J, with 12 bases in the middle. The chain's CDR3 is CASSLMGDGEQFF. CDR3 nucleotides: TGTGCCAGCAGCTTAATGGGGGATGGTGAGCAGTTCTTC.

V is TRBV4-3 and J is TRBJ2-1; D is unresolved. Germline V lookup: CDR1 LGHNA, CDR2 YSLEER. Deletions cut 4 bases from V and 3 bases from J, with 13 bases between. The CDR3 is 15 amino acids. DNA for the CDR3: TGCGCCAGCAGCCCAACCTGGACCGTCTACAATGAGCAGTTCTTC. Protein sequence: CASSPTWTVYNEQFF.

In this sample, this clone turned up once. As DNA, the CDR3 is TGTGCCAGCAGTTATGATAGACGTGGCTACACCTTC. As protein: CASSYDRRGYTF. The V call is TRBV6-5, the J call TRBJ1-2; no clear D. The ends were cut back, 3 bases at V and 7 bases at J, with 9 bases in the middle. CDR1 is MNHEY, CDR2 SVGAGI, per germline. This CDR3 region has 12 residues.

The rearrangement joins TRBV6-5 to TRBJ2-1, with a possible D match to TRBD2 (6 bases). V dropped 8 bases and J dropped 1 base, with 12 bases sitting between them. CDR1 is MNHEY and CDR2 is SVGAGI in the germline V gene. The CDR3 has 14 amino acids. The CDR3: CASSTGESYNEQFF. The DNA of the CDR3 is TGTGCCAGCTCGACGGGAGAGTCCTACAATGAGCAGTTCTTC.

V usage is TRBV4-2 and J usage is TRBJ1-5; weak D call: TRBD1 (5 bases). Trimming stripped 0 bases from V and 1 base from J, with 13 bases between. Per the germline V gene, CDR1 is LGHNA and CDR2 is YNFKEQ. This CDR3 has 17 residues. This CDR3 reads CASSQDLAGKSNQPQHF. CDR3 bases: TGTGCCAGCAGCCAAGACTTGGCAGGGAAAAGCAATCAGCCCCAGCATTTT.

The chain carries TRBV27 and TRBJ1-2; D is ambiguous. This CDR3 has 13 residues. The germline V gene has CDR1 MNHEY and CDR2 SMNVEV (reference sequence). The V gene lost 5 bases and the J gene lost 1 base, with 8 bases spanning the gap. The CDR3 bases are TGTGCCAGCAGTCCGCAGGTTAACTATGGCTACACCTTC. Translated, it gives CASSPQVNYGYTF.

The chain links TRBV7-9 to TRBJ2-1; no clear D. V lost 2 bases to trimming and J lost 9 bases, with 5 bases between them. Germline CDR1 SEHNR, CDR2 FQNEAQ (reference sequence). The CDR3 is 11 residues long. Here the CDR3 reads CASSLWGEQFF. CDR3 nucleotides: TGTGCCAGCAGCTTATGGGGTGAGCAGTTCTTC. Looking up the rest from reference TRBV7-9 and TRBJ2-1 gives the full variable domain: DTGVSQNPRHKITKRGQNVTFRCDPISEHNRLYWYRQTLGQGPEFLTYFQNEAQLEKSRLLSDRFSAERPKGSFSTLEIQRTEQGDSAMYLCASSLWGEQFFGPGTRLTVL.

V usage is TRBV30 and J usage is TRBJ2-2; D gene unclear. CDR1 is GTSNPN, CDR2 SVGIG, per germline (reference sequence). The V end lost 0 bases, the J end lost 6 bases, and 8 bases lay between the germline ends. The CDR3 consists of 13 residues. The CDR3 region has the DNA TGTGCCTGGAGTGTACTGGAGCCCGGGGAGCTGTTTTTT. Translating gives CAWSVLEPGELFF.

This clone appeared a single time. The chain couples TRBV5-5 to TRBJ2-1; D is unresolved. Trimming stripped 5 bases from V and 8 bases from J, with 8 bases between. CDR1 and CDR2 from the germline V gene are SGHKS and YYEKEE (reference sequence). The CDR3 sequence is 11 residues long. The CDR3 bases are TGTGCCAGCAGTCGTGGGTATGAGCAGTTCTTC. Translating it yields CASSRGYEQFF.

This chain connects TRBV9 to TRBJ2-3; no reliable D call. V shed 3 bases and J shed 0 bases, with 11 bases lying between them. The germline CDR1 and CDR2 sequences are SGDLS and YYNGEE. The length of the CDR3 is 15 residues. The CDR3 protein is CASSARKPSTDTQYF. Here the CDR3 DNA reads TGTGCCAGCAGCGCCAGAAAGCCCAGCACAGATACGCAGTATTTT.

This clone was seen a single time. The chain employs TRBV7-9 and TRBJ2-1, with D possibly matching TRBD2 (6 bases). Per the germline V gene, CDR1 is SEHNR and CDR2 is FQNEAQ (reference sequence). The germline V and J ends were trimmed by 4 bases and 4 bases, with 14 bases remaining between them. The CDR3 loop spans 15 amino acids. The CDR3: CASSSDYDFYNEQFF. Written as DNA, the CDR3 is TGTGCCAGCAGCTCGGACTACGATTTTTACAATGAGCAGTTCTTC. The full variable domain, rest sourced from reference TRBV7-9 and TRBJ2-1, is DTGVSQNPRHKITKRGQNVTFRCDPISEHNRLYWYRQTLGQGPEFLTYFQNEAQLEKSRLLSDRFSAERPKGSFSTLEIQRTEQGDSAMYLCASSSDYDFYNEQFFGPGTRLTVL.

This sequence joins TRBV7-9 and TRBJ1-5; 7 bases line up with TRBD1. V dropped 5 bases and J dropped 4; count of bases not matched to a gene: 8. Germline V CDR1 and CDR2: SEHNR, FQNEAQ (reference sequence). The CDR3 runs to 15 residues. This CDR3 is CASSPKGGLNQPQHF. The DNA of the CDR3 is TGTGCCAGCAGCCCAAAAGGGGGCTTAAATCAGCCCCAGCATTTT.

The CDR3 bases are TGTGCCAGCAGTGTGACAGGGGGGAACACTGAAGCTTTCTTT. Amino acids: CASSVTGGNTEAFF. The chain is built from TRBV25-1 and TRBJ1-1; 9 nucleotides line up with TRBD1. Germline lookup yields CDR1 MGHDK and CDR2 SYGVNS. V shed 4 bases, J shed 1 base, and the junction held 1 base outside the gene matches. This CDR3 has 14 amino acids.

The chain combines TRBV28 with TRBJ1-5; a possible D gene is TRBD1 (6 bases). Germline CDR1 reads MDHEN; CDR2 reads SYDVKM. The CDR3 is 15 residues long. V was pared by 4 bases and J by 5 bases, with 15 bases between. The CDR3 spells CASSSRVGGYQPQHF. CDR3 nucleotides: TGTGCCAGCAGTTCTCGCGTAGGGGGTTATCAGCCCCAGCATTTT.

This sequence joins TRBV11-2 and TRBJ2-1; maybe TRBD2 (5 bases). CDR3 length equals 16 residues. CDR1 SGHAT and CDR2 FQNNGV come from the germline V gene. Trimming took 1 base from V and 8 from J, leaving 18 bases between them. CDR3 in DNA: TGTGCCAGCAGCTTAGTAGGAGGATACCTGTCCGATGAGCAGTTCTTC. It encodes CASSLVGGYLSDEQFF.